These 31 T cell receptor beta chains share one sample of origin, sequenced in a study of T cell repertoires in cytomegalovirus infection. MiXCR, run by TCRdb on the reads, gives a single entry per CDR3 protein. The sample holds hundreds of thousands of distinct CDR3 sequences; 35% are singletons and the top ten take around 2.8%. The source material was PBMCs. All receptors derive from a human donor in good health (CMV status not recorded). Some clones in this sample may be carry-over from other donors' samples.

With respect to this clonotype: At one end, the junction sequence differs from germline, possibly due to a read error. The rearrangement joins TRBV7-9 to TRBJ1-1; D call uncertain. The CDR3 runs 12 residues. Per the germline V gene, CDR1 is SEHNR and CDR2 is FQNEAQ (reference sequence). For the CDR3, the DNA is TGTGCCATCAGCCCCGATTGGGCTGAATCTTTCTTT. Protein product: CAISPDWAESFF.

This clonotype was counted at least ten times. V usage is TRBV7-2 and J usage is TRBJ2-1; D gene ambiguous. The CDR3 runs to 18 residues. Looked up from germline, CDR1 is SGHTA and CDR2 is FQGNSA. Trimming removed 3 bases at V and 0 bases at J, with 18 bases between. CDR3 loop: CASSFDRHRTSSYNEQFF. For the CDR3, the DNA is TGTGCCAGCAGCTTTGATCGGCACCGAACGAGCTCCTACAATGAGCAGTTCTTC.

The V and J genes are TRBV5-1 and TRBJ2-7, with a possible D match to TRBD1 (6 bases). There are 17 residues in the CDR3. Germline-derived CDR1 and CDR2 are SGHRS and YFSETQ. Deletions cut 4 bases from V and 2 bases from J, with 22 bases between. CDR3 region: CASSIESSVYRAYEQYF. CDR3 nucleotides: TGCGCCAGCAGCATTGAGTCCTCGGTCTACAGGGCCTACGAGCAGTACTTC.

The rearrangement joins TRBV7-6 to TRBJ1-4; D ambiguous. The CDR3 is 16 residues long. The V end was cut by 1 base, the J end by 7 bases, with 16 bases between. Per germline, CDR1 SGHVS and CDR2 FNYEAQ. CDR3 residues: CASSLVPGPGGEKLFF. The CDR3 DNA sequence: TGTGCCAGCAGCTTAGTTCCGGGCCCTGGCGGTGAAAAACTGTTTTTT.

CDR3 protein: CASSPPTPYNEQFF. CDR3 nucleotides: TGTGCCAGCAGTCCCCCTACGCCCTACAATGAGCAGTTCTTC. The V call is TRBV6-8, the J call TRBJ2-1; D not certain. The CDR3 covers 14 residues. CDR1 and CDR2 from the germline V gene are MNHGY and SAAAGT. V lost 5 bases to trimming and J lost 2 bases, with 10 bases between them.

The chain recombines TRBV4-1 with TRBJ1-2; TRBD1 is a possible D gene (5 bases). Germline V gene data show CDR1 as MGHRA and CDR2 as YSYEKL. Deletions cut 0 bases from V and 8 bases from J, with 19 bases between. CDR3 length: 16 residues. The DNA of the CDR3 is TGCGCCAGCAGCCAAGAAGAACTATCAGGGCTTATGGGCTACACCTTC. It specifies CASSQEELSGLMGYTF.

In this sample, this clonotype turned up a few times. This chain links TRBV7-8 with TRBJ1-1; D gene ambiguous. The CDR3 runs to 13 residues. Between the trimmed V and J ends, which lost 5 bases and 1 base, there was a span of 8 bases. Germline V gives CDR1 SGHVS, CDR2 FQNEAQ. Here the CDR3 reads CASSVSWNTEAFF. Here the CDR3 DNA reads TGTGCCAGCAGCGTCAGCTGGAACACTGAAGCTTTCTTT.

The gene calls are TRBV14 and TRBJ1-1; D is perhaps TRBD1 (5 bases). From germline, CDR1 is SGHDN and CDR2 FVKESK. V was clipped by 6 bases and J by 1 base, with 21 bases between them. CDR3 size: 17 residues. CDR3 nucleotide sequence: TGTGCCAGCAGTCCCATCCCGGGAGGAGGGGCGAACACTGAAGCTTTCTTT. Translation: CASSPIPGGGANTEAFF. Full variable domain (remainder filled in from reference TRBV14 and TRBJ1-1): EAGVTQFPSHSVIEKGQTVTLRCDPISGHDNLYWYRRVMGKEIKFLLHFVKESKQDESGMPNNRFLAERTGGTYSTLKVQPAELEDSGVYFCASSPIPGGGANTEAFFGQGTRLTVV.

Worth noting for this clonotype: At one end, the junction sequence differs from germline, possibly due to a read error. The V gene is TRBV4-1, the J gene TRBJ2-3; 10 nucleotides align to TRBD2. The CDR3 covers 17 residues. Germline V gives CDR1 MGHRA, CDR2 YSYEKL. The DNA for the CDR3 is TGCGCCAGCAGCCAACAGGCTAGCGGGGGTAACACAGATACGCACTATTTT. Its translation is CASSQQASGGNTDTHYF.

The chain couples TRBV27 to TRBJ1-5; possibly TRBD1 for D (5 bases). This CDR3 is 15 amino acids long. Germline V lookup: CDR1 MNHEY, CDR2 SMNVEV (reference sequence). V shed 5 bases and J shed 4 bases, with 15 bases lying between them. CDR3 coding DNA: TGTGCCAGCAGTCCCGGGGGGGTCCTTAATCAGCCCCAGCATTTT. Translation: CASSPGGVLNQPQHF.

This clonotype was seen only a few times. The chain uses TRBV19 and TRBJ2-1, with 8 bases lining up with TRBD1. CDR1 and CDR2 (germline): LNHDA, SQIVND (reference sequence). CDR3 length equals 11 residues. The ends lost 9 bases at V and 12 bases at J; junction bases unmatched: 7. The CDR3 sequence: CASGQGARQFF. CDR3 DNA sequence: TGTGCCAGCGGACAGGGCGCAAGGCAGTTCTTC. The variable domain in full, completed from reference TRBV19 and TRBJ2-1, reads DGGITQSPKYLFRKEGQNVTLSCEQNLNHDAMYWYRQDPGQGLRLIYYSQIVNDFQKGDIAEGYSVSREKKESFPLTVTSAQKNPTAFYLCASGQGARQFFGPGTRLTVL.

In this sample, this clonotype turned up a few times. The V gene is TRBV6-1, the J gene TRBJ1-2, with no clear D. Trimming left V 6 bases short and J 4 bases short, with 12 bases between. The length of the CDR3 is 13 residues. Germline V gene data show CDR1 as MNHNS and CDR2 as SASEGT. CDR3 in DNA: TGTGCCAGCAGGCGAGGAGGACTCTATGGCTACACCTTC. Translated, it gives CASRRGGLYGYTF.

This chain uses TRBV6-2 or TRBV6-3 with TRBJ1-5; D is uncertain. Germline values: CDR1 MNHEY, CDR2 SVGEGT. The germline V and J ends were trimmed by 0 bases and 7 bases, with 13 bases remaining between them. CDR3 size: 15 residues. The DNA of the CDR3 is TGTGCCAGCAGTTACTCGCGGGGTAACGGGCAGCCCCAGCATTTT. Its translation is CASSYSRGNGQPQHF.

The genes are TRBV12-3 or TRBV12-4 and TRBJ1-5; 9 nucleotides align to TRBD1. V trimming: 1 base; J trimming: 11 bases; junction bases outside the gene matches: 6. The length of the CDR3 is 14 residues. The CDR3 sequence: CASSLGQGVGAQHF. CDR3 DNA: TGTGCCAGCAGTTTAGGACAGGGGGTAGGTGCCCAGCATTTT.

Only one count was recorded for this clonotype. The gene calls are TRBV27 and TRBJ2-7, with D uncertain. V lost 7 bases and J 4 bases, leaving 17 bases between the germline ends. This CDR3 is built from 14 residues. The germline V gene has CDR1 MNHEY and CDR2 SMNVEV (reference sequence). This chain's CDR3 is CASKSPEARYEQYF. In DNA form, the CDR3 reads TGTGCCAGCAAATCCCCGGAAGCTAGGTACGAGCAGTACTTC.

In its sample, this clonotype was seen a few times. This chain joins TRBV7-6 and TRBJ2-1; 7 bases line up with TRBD2. The V gene end was trimmed by 2 bases and the J gene end by 3 bases; junction bases not matched to a gene: 10. The length of the CDR3 is 17 residues. The germline gives CDR1 SGHVS, CDR2 FNYEAQ. The chain's CDR3 is CASSLLSGAPNYNEQFF. Written as DNA, the CDR3 is TGTGCCAGCAGCTTATTGAGCGGGGCCCCGAACTACAATGAGCAGTTCTTC.

J is TRBJ2-7 and V is TRBV28, with D unresolved. V gave up 3 bases and J gave up 8 bases, with 14 bases separating them. Germline lookup yields CDR1 MDHEN and CDR2 SYDVKM. The CDR3 totals 13 residues. CDR3 loop: CASSLEQWSKQYF. In DNA, the CDR3 is TGTGCCAGCAGTTTGGAACAGTGGAGTAAGCAGTACTTC. The complete variable domain, with remaining parts taken from reference TRBV28 and TRBJ2-7, reads DVKVTQSSRYLVKRTGEKVFLECVQDMDHENMFWYRQDPGLGLRLIYFSYDVKMKEKGDIPEGYSVSREKKERFSLILESASTNQTSMYLCASSLEQWSKQYFGPGTRLTVT.

This clonotype was found a few times. The chain uses TRBV7-9 and TRBJ1-1; tentative D call: TRBD1 (6 bases). Looked up from germline, CDR1 is SEHNR and CDR2 is FQNEAQ (reference sequence). The V end was cut by 4 bases, the J end by 8 bases, with 14 bases between. The CDR3 is made up of 13 amino acids. The CDR3 loop is CASSSSGVGEAFF. As DNA, the CDR3 is TGTGCCAGCAGCTCTTCAGGGGTAGGGGAAGCTTTCTTT.

This clonotype was recorded a few times. The chain couples TRBV30 to TRBJ1-2; TRBD1 aligns across 7 bases. CDR1 is GTSNPN, CDR2 SVGIG, per germline (reference sequence). CDR3 length: 13 amino acids. J lost 6 bases, V lost 1 base, and 5 bases had no gene match. The CDR3 DNA is TGTGCCTGGAGTGGACAGGGTCAGGATGGCTACACCTTC. Its translation is CAWSGQGQDGYTF.

V is TRBV6-2 or TRBV6-3 and J is TRBJ1-5; a weak D match, TRBD1 (6 bases). The V end lost 4 bases, the J end lost 3 bases, and 19 bases lay between the germline ends. Germline V gene lookup returns CDR1 MNHEY and CDR2 SVGEGT. The length of the CDR3 is 17 residues. This chain's CDR3 is CASSFHAAGQFNQPQHF. In DNA, the CDR3 is TGTGCCAGCAGTTTCCATGCGGCCGGACAGTTCAATCAGCCCCAGCATTTT.

The chain links TRBV2 to TRBJ1-2; weak D call: TRBD1 (5 bases). V lost 6 bases and J 7 bases, leaving 9 bases between the germline ends. Germline CDR1 SNHLY, CDR2 FYNNEI. The CDR3 has 11 amino acids. The CDR3 coding sequence is TGTGCCAGCAGGAGACAGCTTGGCTACACCTTC. This encodes CASRRQLGYTF.

This clonotype has a single count. The CDR3 ends on some other residue instead of the conserved phenylalanine or tryptophan, so this is likely a read error. J is TRBJ2-1 and V is TRBV10-3; a weak D match, TRBD2 (5 bases). Trimming cost V 10 bases and J 0 bases, with 16 bases left between them. The germline gives CDR1 ENHRY, CDR2 SYGVKD. The CDR3 has 15 amino acids. The chain's CDR3 is CATLSGKGSYNEQFL. CDR3 bases: TGTGCCACCCTTTCGGGGAAGGGCTCCTACAATGAGCAGTTCTTA.

The chain is built from TRBV28 and TRBJ1-2; no definite D call. Trimming removed 1 base from V and 5 bases from J, with 14 bases in between. This CDR3 region has 15 residues. The germline gives CDR1 MDHEN, CDR2 SYDVKM. The CDR3 region is CASSLLEGLRYGYTF. The CDR3, as DNA: TGTGCCAGCAGTTTATTGGAGGGATTGAGGTATGGCTACACCTTC.

The CDR3 DNA follows: TGTGCCAGCACCGCGAGGGGCCTGAACACTGAAGCTTTCTTT. This encodes CASTARGLNTEAFF. The chain couples TRBV6-1 to TRBJ1-1, with D possibly matching TRBD1 (5 bases). The CDR3 loop spans 14 amino acids. The ends were cut back, 7 bases at V and 0 bases at J, with 12 bases in the middle. CDR1 is MNHNS, CDR2 SASEGT, per germline.

The rearrangement links TRBV2 to TRBJ1-5; unclear D gene. Germline V gives CDR1 SNHLY, CDR2 FYNNEI. The CDR3 has 15 amino acids. V lost 7 bases, J lost 3 bases, and 16 bases lay in between. The CDR3 bases are TGTGCCAGCACGCGCGGCCGGGATACCAATCAGCCCCAGCATTTT. Encoded protein: CASTRGRDTNQPQHF.

There are a few counts of this clonotype. This chain uses TRBV7-6 with TRBJ1-1; TRBD1 might be the D (5 bases). The CDR3 is 15 residues long. V lost 2 bases and J lost 0, with 10 bases in between. CDR1 and CDR2 from the germline V gene are SGHVS and FNYEAQ. CDR3 loop: CASSLPPGVNTEAFF. Written as DNA, the CDR3 is TGTGCCAGCAGCTTACCCCCGGGGGTGAACACTGAAGCTTTCTTT.

This chain links TRBV19 with TRBJ2-1, with D possibly being TRBD1 (8 bases). This CDR3 is built from 15 residues. V dropped 6 bases and J dropped 8 bases, with 20 bases sitting between them. Germline CDR1 is LNHDA and CDR2 is SQIVND (reference sequence). CDR3 sequence reads: CASSKGGQGAYEQFF. CDR3 DNA: TGTGCCAGTAGCAAGGGGGGGCAGGGGGCCTATGAGCAGTTCTTC.

The rearrangement uses TRBV20-1 and TRBJ2-1, with TRBD2 matching 7 bases. Germline V gene lookup returns CDR1 DFQATT and CDR2 SNEGSKA (reference sequence). The CDR3 runs to 14 residues. The CDR3 region is CRGSSGDLYNEQFF. The DNA for the CDR3 is TGCAGGGGTTCTAGCGGAGACCTCTACAATGAGCAGTTCTTC.

V gene TRBV12-3 or TRBV12-4 combines with J gene TRBJ1-2; perhaps TRBD1 as D (6 bases). The V gene lost 6 bases and the J gene lost 2 bases, with 13 bases spanning the gap. The CDR3 totals 14 residues. CDR3 in DNA: TGTGCCAGCAGGGGAACAGGGTACAACTATGGCTACACCTTC. Protein product: CASRGTGYNYGYTF.

V is TRBV30 and J is TRBJ1-2; TRBD1 agrees at 7 bases. The CDR3 length is 12 residues. V was clipped by 5 bases and J by 3 bases; unmatched bases: 3. CDR1 and CDR2 from the germline V gene are GTSNPN and SVGIG (reference sequence). CDR3 residues: CAWGTEHYGYTF. DNA for the CDR3: TGTGCCTGGGGGACAGAGCACTATGGCTACACCTTC.

This clonotype was picked up one time. The chain joins TRBV10-3 to TRBJ2-3; 11 bases line up with TRBD2. The CDR3 runs to 14 residues. CDR1 is ENHRY and CDR2 is SYGVKD in the germline V gene. The CDR3 reads CVTVAGGSTDTQYF. Written as DNA, the CDR3 is TGTGTCACCGTAGCGGGAGGGAGCACAGATACGCAGTATTTT.